A selection of T cell receptor beta chains follows, all from one sample in a study of cytomegalovirus exposure and HLA in healthy donors. Here immunoSEQ multiplex PCR was the method, and the copy in TCRdb shows in-frame clones only, minus some. This table has 350,000 or so clones, 86% appearing once. The sequencing input was PBMCs. All receptors derive from a woman between 18 and 30 years old in good health and CMV-seronegative. Both conserved end residues are part of each CDR3. Each record gives: J gene, clone size, V gene, D gene, CDR3 DNA, CDR3 protein. A D gene is named only where the DNA matches it firmly. The size field is filled for only some rows; it gives once, few, many or a size class.

J gene: TRBJ1-4; clone size: .; V gene: TRBV7-9; D gene: .; CDR3 DNA: TGTGCCAGCAGCTTAGGGGCTGAAAAACTGTTTTTT; CDR3 protein: CASSLGAEKLFF
J gene: TRBJ1-2; clone size: .; V gene: TRBV18; D gene: .; CDR3 DNA: TGTGCCAGCTCACCACGGCAACAGTCAAACTATGGCTACACCTTC; CDR3 protein: CASSPRQQSNYGYTF
J gene: TRBJ2-1; clone size: .; V gene: TRBV4-3; D gene: TRBD2; CDR3 DNA: TGCGCCAGCAGCCATATGAGCAGCGGACTAGCGGGAGCTGAGCAGTTCTTC; CDR3 protein: CASSHMSSGLAGAEQFF
J gene: TRBJ1-2; clone size: .; V gene: TRBV18; D gene: TRBD1; CDR3 DNA: TGTGCCAGCTCACCGACGACAGGGTATGGCTACACCTTC; CDR3 protein: CASSPTTGYGYTF
J gene: TRBJ2-1; clone size: many; V gene: TRBV7-9; D gene: .; CDR3 DNA: TGTGCCAGCAGCTTAGTGATTAGTGGGCAGTTCTTC; CDR3 protein: CASSLVISGQFF
J gene: TRBJ2-1; clone size: .; V gene: TRBV18; D gene: TRBD1; CDR3 DNA: TGTGCCAGCTCCGACAGGGCCCTAATCAGTGAGCAGTTCTTC; CDR3 protein: CASSDRALISEQFF
J gene: TRBJ2-1; clone size: .; V gene: TRBV6-1; D gene: .; CDR3 DNA: TGTGCCAGCAGTGACGGGGGAGGAGGTAGGGAGCAGTTCTTC; CDR3 protein: CASSDGGGGREQFF
J gene: TRBJ1-4; clone size: .; V gene: TRBV27; D gene: TRBD1; CDR3 DNA: TGTGCCAGCAGTCTGGACAGGGAGGGTGAAAAACTGTTTTTT; CDR3 protein: CASSLDREGEKLFF
J gene: TRBJ1-5; clone size: few; V gene: TRBV6-1; D gene: .; CDR3 DNA: TGTGCCAGCAGTGACATCGTGCGGCAGGGTCTAGGGCAGCCCCAGCATTTT; CDR3 protein: CASSDIVRQGLGQPQHF
J gene: TRBJ2-1; clone size: .; V gene: TRBV15; D gene: TRBD2; CDR3 DNA: TGTGCCACCAGCAGAGGGGGCGGGAGCTCCTACAATGAGCAGTTCTTC; CDR3 protein: CATSRGGGSSYNEQFF
J gene: TRBJ2-3; clone size: .; V gene: TRBV11-2; D gene: TRBD1; CDR3 DNA: TGTGCCAGCAGTTCCGGACAGGGGGTAGATACGCAGTATTTT; CDR3 protein: CASSSGQGVDTQYF
J gene: TRBJ1-1; clone size: .; V gene: TRBV4-2; D gene: .; CDR3 DNA: TGTGCCAGCAGCCCCGGGACATTGAACACTGAAGCTTTCTTT; CDR3 protein: CASSPGTLNTEAFF
J gene: TRBJ1-4; clone size: .; V gene: TRBV5-1; D gene: TRBD1; CDR3 DNA: TGCGCCAGCAGCTTGCAACCCGGGACAGGGAGAGAAAAACTGTTTTTT; CDR3 protein: CASSLQPGTGREKLFF
J gene: TRBJ2-7; clone size: .; V gene: TRBV12-5; D gene: .; CDR3 DNA: TGTGCTAGTGCCCCCACAGGCCCCGGCGAGCAGTACTTC; CDR3 protein: CASAPTGPGEQYF
J gene: TRBJ2-1; clone size: .; V gene: TRBV28; D gene: TRBD2; CDR3 DNA: TGTGCCAGCGAGGGGTCCGGGGCTAGCGGGAGATTTGAGCAGTTCTTC; CDR3 protein: CASEGSGASGRFEQFF
J gene: TRBJ2-3; clone size: once; V gene: TRBV4-1; D gene: TRBD2; CDR3 DNA: TGCGCCAGCAGCCCCCTGCGGGAGAGCGGAGCAGATACGCAGTATTTT; CDR3 protein: CASSPLRESGADTQYF